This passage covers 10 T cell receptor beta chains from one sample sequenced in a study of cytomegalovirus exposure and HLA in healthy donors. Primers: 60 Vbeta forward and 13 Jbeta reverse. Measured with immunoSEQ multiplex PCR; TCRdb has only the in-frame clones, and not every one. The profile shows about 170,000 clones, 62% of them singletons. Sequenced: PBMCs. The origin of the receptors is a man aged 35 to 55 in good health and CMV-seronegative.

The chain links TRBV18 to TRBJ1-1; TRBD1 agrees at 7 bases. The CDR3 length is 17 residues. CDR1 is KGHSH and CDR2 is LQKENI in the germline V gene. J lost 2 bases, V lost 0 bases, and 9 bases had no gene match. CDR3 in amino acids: CASSPPPAGTANTEAFF. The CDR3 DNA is TGTGCCAGCTCACCACCCCCAGCCGGGACAGCTAACACTGAAGCTTTCTTT.

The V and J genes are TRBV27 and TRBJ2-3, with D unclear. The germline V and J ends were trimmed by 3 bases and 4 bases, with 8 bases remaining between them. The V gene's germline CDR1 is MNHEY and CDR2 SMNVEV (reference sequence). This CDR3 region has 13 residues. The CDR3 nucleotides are TGTGCCAGCAGTTTCCAGTTCGCAGATACGCAGTATTTT. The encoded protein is CASSFQFADTQYF.

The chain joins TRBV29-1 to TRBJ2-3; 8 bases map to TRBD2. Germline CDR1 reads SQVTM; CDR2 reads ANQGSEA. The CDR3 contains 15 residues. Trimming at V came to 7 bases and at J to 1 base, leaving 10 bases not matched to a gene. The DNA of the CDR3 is TGCAGCGCCCCACCCAGCGGGGGAGGCACAGATACGCAGTATTTT. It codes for CSAPPSGGGTDTQYF.

The CDR3 spells CAKKTGGYEQYF. The CDR3 DNA reads TGCGCCAAAAAGACAGGGGGCTACGAGCAGTACTTC. The V and J genes are TRBV10-1 and TRBJ2-7, with 9 bases identical to TRBD1. CDR1 is WNHNN, CDR2 SYGVQD, per germline (reference sequence). This CDR3 has 12 amino acids. V shed 10 bases and J 3 bases; nucleotides not matched to a gene: 4.

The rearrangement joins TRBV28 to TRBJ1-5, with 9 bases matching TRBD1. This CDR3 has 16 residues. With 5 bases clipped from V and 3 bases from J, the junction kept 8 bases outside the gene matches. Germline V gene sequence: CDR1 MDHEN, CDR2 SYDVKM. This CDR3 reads CASSEAGTGYNQPQHF. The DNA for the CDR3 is TGTGCCAGCAGTGAAGCCGGGACAGGGTACAATCAGCCCCAGCATTTT.

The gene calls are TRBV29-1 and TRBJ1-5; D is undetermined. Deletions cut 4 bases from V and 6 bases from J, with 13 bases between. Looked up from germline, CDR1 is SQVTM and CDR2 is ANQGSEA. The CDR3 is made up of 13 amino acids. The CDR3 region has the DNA TGCAGCGTTGCCGGGGAGGTTAGTCAGCCCCAGCATTTT. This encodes CSVAGEVSQPQHF. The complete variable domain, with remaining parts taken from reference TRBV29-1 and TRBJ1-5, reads SAVISQKPSRDICQRGTSLTIQCQVDSQVTMMFWYRQQPGQSLTLIATANQGSEATYESGFVIDKFPISRPNLTFSTLTVSNMSPEDSSIYLCSVAGEVSQPQHFGDGTRLSIL.

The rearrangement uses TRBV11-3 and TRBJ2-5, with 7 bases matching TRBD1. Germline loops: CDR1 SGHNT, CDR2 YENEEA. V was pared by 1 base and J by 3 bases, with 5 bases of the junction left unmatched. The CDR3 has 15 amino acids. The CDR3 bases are TGTGCCAGCAGCTTAGGGGACAGCTCCGAAGAGACCCAGTACTTC. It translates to CASSLGDSSEETQYF.

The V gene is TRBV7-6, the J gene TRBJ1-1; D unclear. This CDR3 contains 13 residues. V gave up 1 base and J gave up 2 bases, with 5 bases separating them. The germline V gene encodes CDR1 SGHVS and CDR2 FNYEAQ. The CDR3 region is CASSLDSNTEAFF. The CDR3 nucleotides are TGTGCCAGCAGCTTAGACAGTAACACTGAAGCTTTCTTT.

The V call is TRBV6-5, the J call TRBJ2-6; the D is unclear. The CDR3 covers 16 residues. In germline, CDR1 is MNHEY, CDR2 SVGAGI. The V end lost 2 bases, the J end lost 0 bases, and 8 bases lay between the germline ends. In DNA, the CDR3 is TGTGCCAGCAGTTACATCCTCCGCTCTGGGGCCAACGTCCTGACTTTC. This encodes CASSYILRSGANVLTF.

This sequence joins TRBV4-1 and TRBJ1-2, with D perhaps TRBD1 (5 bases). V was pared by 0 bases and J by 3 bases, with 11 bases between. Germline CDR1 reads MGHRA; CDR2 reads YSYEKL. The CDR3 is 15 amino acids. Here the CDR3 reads CASSQDSTGDYGYTF. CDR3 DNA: TGCGCCAGCAGCCAAGACTCGACGGGGGACTATGGCTACACCTTC.